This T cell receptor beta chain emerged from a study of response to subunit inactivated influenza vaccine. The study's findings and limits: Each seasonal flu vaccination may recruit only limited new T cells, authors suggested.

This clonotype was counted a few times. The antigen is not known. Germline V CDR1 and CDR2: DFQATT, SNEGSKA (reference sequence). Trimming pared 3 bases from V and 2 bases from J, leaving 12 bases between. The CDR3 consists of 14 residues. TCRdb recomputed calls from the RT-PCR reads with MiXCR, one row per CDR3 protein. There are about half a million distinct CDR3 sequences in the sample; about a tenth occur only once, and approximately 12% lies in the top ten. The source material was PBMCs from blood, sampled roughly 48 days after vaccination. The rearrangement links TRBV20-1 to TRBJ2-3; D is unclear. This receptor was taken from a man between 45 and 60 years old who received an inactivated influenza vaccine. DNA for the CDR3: TGCAGTGCTAGTCGTGGTGGAGACACAGATACGCAGTATTTT. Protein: CSASRGGDTDTQYF.